Shown below are 5 T cell receptor beta chains from a single sample sequenced in a study of cytomegalovirus exposure and HLA in healthy donors. PCR employed 60 Vbeta and 13 Jbeta primers. The protocol was immunoSEQ multiplex PCR, while the TCRdb copy is restricted to in-frame clones and leaves out a portion. Here the sample spans approximately 160,000 clones, around 80% being singletons. Sequencing input: PBMCs. The receptors were gathered from a woman aged 50 to 65 in good health and CMV-seropositive.

CDR3 coding DNA: TGTGCCAGCAGCTCACGCGGAGGGTCTAATTCACCCCTCCACTTT. This encodes CASSSRGGSNSPLHF. The chain carries TRBV11-2 and TRBJ1-6; no reliable D call. CDR3 length: 15 residues. Germline V CDR1 and CDR2: SGHAT, FQNNGV. Trimming cost V 4 bases and J 6 bases, with 13 bases left between them. The full variable domain, its missing parts supplied by reference TRBV11-2 and TRBJ1-6, is EAGVAQSPRYKIIEKRQSVAFWCNPISGHATLYWYQQILGQGPKLLIQFQNNGVVDDSQLPKDRFSAERLKGVDSTLKIQPAKLEDSAVYLCASSSRGGSNSPLHFGNGTRLTVT.

The chain carries TRBV4-1 and TRBJ2-3; 8 nucleotides match TRBD1. This CDR3 has 15 residues. Germline V gene sequence: CDR1 MGHRA, CDR2 YSYEKL. V was clipped by 3 bases and J by 3 bases; unmatched bases: 5. CDR3 coding DNA: TGCGCCAGCAGCCAGGACGGACAGGGAACAGATACGCAGTATTTT. Encoded protein: CASSQDGQGTDTQYF.

The chain joins TRBV19 to TRBJ2-2; TRBD1 is a possible D gene (6 bases). The ends were cut back, 7 bases at V and 7 bases at J, with 13 bases in the middle. This CDR3 is 13 amino acids long. Germline V gene lookup returns CDR1 LNHDA and CDR2 SQIVND (reference sequence). CDR3 nucleotides: TGTGCCAGTAAACAGGGACCGGGCGGGGAGCTGTTTTTT. This encodes CASKQGPGGELFF.

The chain recombines TRBV13 with TRBJ2-5, with D tentatively TRBD1 (6 bases). The tail of the sequence fits TRBJ2-7 better, so the J call may be wrong. The CDR3 is 13 amino acids. Germline V gene lookup returns CDR1 PRHDT and CDR2 FYEKMQ (reference sequence). The CDR3 bases are TGTGCCAGCAGCCCCAGGGGAGCCTACGAGCAGTACTTC. Its translation is CASSPRGAYEQYF.

The chain is built from TRBV6-1 and TRBJ2-5, with 8 positions matching TRBD1. This CDR3 is built from 14 residues. V gave up 2 bases and J gave up 4 bases; unmatched junction bases: 3. Germline loops: CDR1 MNHNS, CDR2 SASEGT. As DNA, the CDR3 is TGTGCCAGCAGTGAACAGGGGGCTGGAGAGACCCAGTACTTC. Its protein is CASSEQGAGETQYF.